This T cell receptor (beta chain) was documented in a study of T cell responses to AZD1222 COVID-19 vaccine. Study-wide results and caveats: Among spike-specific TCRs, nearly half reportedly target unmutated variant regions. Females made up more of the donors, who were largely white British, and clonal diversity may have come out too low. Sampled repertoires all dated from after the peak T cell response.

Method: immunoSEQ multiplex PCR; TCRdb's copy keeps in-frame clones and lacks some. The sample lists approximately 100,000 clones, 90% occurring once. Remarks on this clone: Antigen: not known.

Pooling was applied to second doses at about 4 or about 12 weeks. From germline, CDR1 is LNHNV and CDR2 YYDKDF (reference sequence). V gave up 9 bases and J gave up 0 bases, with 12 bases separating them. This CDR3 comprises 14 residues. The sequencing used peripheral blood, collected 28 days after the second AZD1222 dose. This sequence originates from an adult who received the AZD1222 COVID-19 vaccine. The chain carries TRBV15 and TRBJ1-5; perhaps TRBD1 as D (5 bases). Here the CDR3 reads CATSSGLSNQPQHF. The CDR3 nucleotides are TGTGCCACTAGTTCGGGGCTTAGCAATCAGCCCCAGCATTTT.